The clone carrying this T cell receptor (beta chain) occurred a few times. Its cognate antigen is unknown. One end of the junction fails to match germline, which may point to a read error. These data are taken from a study of T cells after yellow fever vaccination. For the study at large: Fractions of limited cellularity were prepared by means of SMART-Seq v4 Ultra Low Input. Study-wide results and limits: The study re-detected most primary-vaccination clones after the booster (approximately 96% CD4, 85% to 90% CD8). Weaker overall, the secondary response nonetheless peaked faster (day 5 versus 15).

Each CDR3 protein is one row after TCRdb ran MiXCR on the 5' RACE reads. The table shows about 350,000 distinct CDR3 sequences, with roughly 8.3% occurring only once. Germline CDR1 LNHDA, CDR2 SQIVND (reference sequence). This CDR3 has 15 amino acids. The rearrangement joins TRBV19 to TRBJ2-1; tentative D call: TRBD2 (5 bases). The receptor was derived from a man younger than 35 who received the YFV17D yellow fever vaccine. The sequencing here drew on PBMCs, taken 45 days after the first yellow fever vaccination. CDR3 sequence: CTSSAGQTLYNEQFF. CDR3 in DNA: TGTACCAGTAGTGCGGGCCAGACCCTTTACAATGAGCAGTTCTTC.